This T cell receptor beta chain stems from a study of T cells expressing NK-cell markers. From its re-call of the 5' RACE reads, TCRdb lists each CDR3 protein once, without DNA. The sample data list a few hundred thousand distinct CDR3 sequences. The sample comprised blood T cells: a sorted CD56 or NKG2C T cell subset, CD4+ or CD8+ T cells, or bulk PBMC T cells (not recorded which). The clonotype originates from a young man in good health.

CDR3 sequence reads: CSAAALEVAGGPFHEQYF. The chain combines TRBV20-1 with TRBJ2-7; the D call from TCRdb, TRBD2, cannot be confirmed without DNA. The germline V gene has CDR1 DFQATT and CDR2 SNEGSKA (reference sequence). The CDR3 runs 18 residues.